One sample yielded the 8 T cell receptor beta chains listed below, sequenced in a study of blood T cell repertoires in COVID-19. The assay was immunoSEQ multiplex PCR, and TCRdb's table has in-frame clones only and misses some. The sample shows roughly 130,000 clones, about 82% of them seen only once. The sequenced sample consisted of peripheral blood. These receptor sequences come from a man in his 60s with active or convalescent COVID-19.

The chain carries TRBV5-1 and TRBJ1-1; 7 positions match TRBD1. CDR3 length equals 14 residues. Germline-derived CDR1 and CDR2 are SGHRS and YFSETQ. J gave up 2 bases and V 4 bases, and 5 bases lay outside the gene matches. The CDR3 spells CASSMYRGNTEAFF. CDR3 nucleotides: TGCGCCAGCAGCATGTACAGGGGAAACACTGAAGCTTTCTTT. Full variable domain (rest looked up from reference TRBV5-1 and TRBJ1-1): KAGVTQTPRYLIKTRGQQVTLSCSPISGHRSVSWYQQTPGQGLQFLFEYFSETQRNKGNFPGRFSGRQFSNSRSEMNVSTLELGDSALYLCASSMYRGNTEAFFGQGTRLTVV.

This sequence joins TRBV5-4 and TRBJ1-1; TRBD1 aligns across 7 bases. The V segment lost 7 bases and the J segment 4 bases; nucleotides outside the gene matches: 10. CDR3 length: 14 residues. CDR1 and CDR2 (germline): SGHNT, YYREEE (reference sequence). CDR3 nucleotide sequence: TGTGCCAGCCGCGGGAGGGGGCGAGGCACTGAAGCTTTCTTT. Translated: CASRGRGRGTEAFF.

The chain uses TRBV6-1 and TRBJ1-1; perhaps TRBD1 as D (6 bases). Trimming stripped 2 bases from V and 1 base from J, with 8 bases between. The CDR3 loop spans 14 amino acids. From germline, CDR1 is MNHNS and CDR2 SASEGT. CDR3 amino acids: CASSEQTGNTEAFF. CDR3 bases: TGTGCCAGCAGTGAACAGACAGGGAACACTGAAGCTTTCTTT.

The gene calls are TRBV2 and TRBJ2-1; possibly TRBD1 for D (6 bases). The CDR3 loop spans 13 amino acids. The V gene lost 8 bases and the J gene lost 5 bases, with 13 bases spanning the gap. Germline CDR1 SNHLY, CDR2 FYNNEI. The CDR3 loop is CASSRGRNNEQFF. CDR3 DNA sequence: TGTGCCAGCTCCAGGGGTAGAAACAATGAGCAGTTCTTC.

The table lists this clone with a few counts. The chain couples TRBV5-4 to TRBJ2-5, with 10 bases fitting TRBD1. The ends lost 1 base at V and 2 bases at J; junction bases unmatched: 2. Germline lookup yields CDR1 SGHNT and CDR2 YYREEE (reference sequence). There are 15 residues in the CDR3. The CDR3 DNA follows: TGTGCCAGCAGCTTGAGACAGGGGGCTCAAGAGACCCAGTACTTC. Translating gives CASSLRQGAQETQYF.

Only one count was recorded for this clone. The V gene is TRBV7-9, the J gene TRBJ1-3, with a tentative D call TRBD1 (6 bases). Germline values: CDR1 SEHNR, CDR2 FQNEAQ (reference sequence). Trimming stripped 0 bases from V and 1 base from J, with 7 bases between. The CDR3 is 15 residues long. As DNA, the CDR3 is TGTGCCAGCAGCTTAGCTACAGGGTCTGGAAACACCATATATTTT. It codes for CASSLATGSGNTIYF. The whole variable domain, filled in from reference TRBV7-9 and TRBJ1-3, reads DTGVSQNPRHKITKRGQNVTFRCDPISEHNRLYWYRQTLGQGPEFLTYFQNEAQLEKSRLLSDRFSAERPKGSFSTLEIQRTEQGDSAMYLCASSLATGSGNTIYFGEGSWLTVV.

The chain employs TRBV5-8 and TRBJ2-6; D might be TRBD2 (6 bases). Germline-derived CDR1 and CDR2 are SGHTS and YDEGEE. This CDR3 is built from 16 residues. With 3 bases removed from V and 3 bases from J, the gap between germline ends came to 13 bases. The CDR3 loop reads CASSSPGVLGANVLTF. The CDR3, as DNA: TGTGCCAGCAGCTCCCCGGGGGTCCTTGGGGCCAACGTCCTGACTTTC.

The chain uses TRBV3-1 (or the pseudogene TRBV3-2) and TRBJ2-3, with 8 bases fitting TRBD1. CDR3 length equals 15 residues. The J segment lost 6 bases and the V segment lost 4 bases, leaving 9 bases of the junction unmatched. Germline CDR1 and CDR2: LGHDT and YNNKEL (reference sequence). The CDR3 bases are TGTGCCAGCAGCCCATTAGCAGGGGGCAGCGATACGCAGTATTTT. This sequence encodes CASSPLAGGSDTQYF.